A selection of T cell receptor beta chains follows, all from one sample in a study of spatial heterogeneity in lung cancer. MiXCR was run by TCRdb on the 5' RACE reads, yielding one entry per CDR3 protein. The sample shows over 25,000 distinct CDR3 sequences, approximately 8.4% of them seen only once. Sequenced here: PBMCs, sampled at surgery. All receptors come from a female donor with early-stage non-small cell lung cancer. The CDR3 runs from the conserved cysteine through the conserved F or W. D genes are given only for firm matches. Expanded clones are given a class, and other clones once, few, many or no size at all.

TRBD2	TRBJ2-1	TRBV3-1	14	many	CASSQIAGVYEQFF	TGTGCCAGCAGCCAAATTGCGGGAGTCTATGAGCAGTTCTTC
TRBD2	TRBJ2-3	TRBV29-1	15	many	CSVEGEGRGTDTQYF	TGCAGCGTTGAAGGGGAGGGCCGTGGCACAGATACGCAGTATTTT
.	TRBJ2-1	TRBV18	14	many	CASSPLGVGNEQFF	TGTGCCAGCTCACCACTGGGGGTCGGCAATGAGCAGTTCTTC
TRBD1	TRBJ1-2	TRBV6-2/TRBV6-3	16	many	CASSYPPTGTKPGYTF	TGTGCCAGCAGTTATCCCCCGACAGGGACTAAACCTGGCTACACCTTC
.	TRBJ2-5	TRBV27	13	many	CASSSPLKETQYF	TGTGCCAGCAGTTCCCCACTCAAGGAGACCCAGTACTTC
.	TRBJ2-3	TRBV28	13	many	CASRSGYTDTQYF	TGTGCCAGCAGGAGCGGATACACAGATACGCAGTATTTT
.	TRBJ2-7	TRBV6-5	13	few	CASYRQFSYEQYF	TGTGCCAGCTATAGACAGTTCTCCTACGAGCAGTACTTC
.	TRBJ1-1	TRBV11-3	15	many	CASRIQDAGNTEAFF	TGTGCCAGCAGAATACAGGACGCAGGGAACACTGAAGCTTTCTTT
.	TRBJ2-6	TRBV5-1	15	few	CASSLGDSGANVLTF	TGCGCCAGCAGCTTGGGGGACTCTGGGGCCAACGTCCTGACTTTC
.	TRBJ2-7	TRBV6-6	16	many	CASSYSSGEPDYEQYF	TGTGCCAGCAGTTACTCAAGTGGGGAACCCGACTACGAGCAGTACTTC
.	TRBJ2-2	TRBV12-3/TRBV12-4	16	many	CASSLGVPPNTGELFF	TGTGCCAGCAGTTTAGGGGTTCCGCCGAACACCGGGGAGCTGTTTTTT
.	TRBJ2-5	TRBV20-1	13	.	CSARGDIQETQYF	TGCAGTGCTAGAGGGGACATTCAAGAGACCCAGTACTTC
TRBD2	TRBJ2-1	TRBV7-2	15	many	CASSPWPSGRNEQFF	TGTGCCAGCAGCCCCTGGCCTAGCGGGAGGAACGAGCAGTTCTTC
.	TRBJ1-2	TRBV7-9	11	many	CASSTGSGYTF	TGTGCCAGCAGCACAGGGTCTGGCTACACCTTC
TRBD2	TRBJ2-5	TRBV2	15	few	CASRAPGLAQETQYF	TGTGCCAGCAGGGCCCCGGGACTAGCCCAAGAGACCCAGTACTTC
.	TRBJ1-2	TRBV6-1	15	many	CASSEALRDNYGYTF	TGTGCCAGCAGTGAAGCCCTCCGGGACAACTATGGCTACACCTTC
TRBD1	TRBJ1-5	TRBV3-1	15	few	CASSPGQGNNQPQHF	TGTGCCAGCAGCCCCGGACAGGGTAACAATCAGCCCCAGCATTTT
TRBD1	TRBJ2-1	TRBV7-2	15	many	CASSLQGPVRNEQFF	TGTGCCAGCAGCCTACAGGGGCCGGTGAGGAATGAGCAGTTCTTC
.	TRBJ2-2	TRBV7-6	15	many	CASTSSKGATGELFF	TGTGCCAGCACCTCAAGCAAAGGGGCTACCGGGGAGCTGTTTTTT
TRBD1	TRBJ2-5	TRBV19	15	many	CATRSGTGGAKTQYF	TGTGCCACCCGCTCCGGGACAGGGGGCGCCAAGACCCAGTACTTC
.	TRBJ2-5	TRBV9	14	many	CASSDQAGGGTQYF	TGTGCCAGCAGCGATCAGGCCGGAGGCGGGACCCAGTACTTC
TRBD1	TRBJ1-4	TRBV6-5	15	many	CASRTGQASNRELFF	TGTGCCAGCAGGACGGGACAGGCCAGTAATCGGGAACTGTTTTTT
TRBD2	TRBJ2-5	TRBV7-9	16	.	CASGTSGSRAQETQYF	TGTGCCAGCGGGACTAGCGGGAGCCGTGCCCAAGAGACCCAGTACTTC
TRBD2	TRBJ2-1	TRBV7-6	16	many	CASSGGASGAYNEQFF	TGTGCCAGCAGCGGAGGGGCTAGCGGGGCCTACAATGAGCAGTTCTTC
.	TRBJ2-1	TRBV5-8	15	many	CASSLGGAGYNEQFF	TGTGCCAGCAGCTTGGGTGGGGCCGGCTACAATGAGCAGTTCTTC
TRBD2	TRBJ2-1	TRBV6-5	14	few	CASSSYTSALEQFF	TGTGCCAGCAGTTCCTACACTAGCGCGCTTGAGCAGTTCTTC
.	TRBJ2-1	TRBV7-6	16	many	CASSLWDSHTYNEQFF	TGTGCCAGCAGCTTATGGGACTCCCACACCTACAATGAGCAGTTCTTC
.	TRBJ2-5	TRBV20-1	10	few	CSASEETQYF	TGCAGTGCTAGTGAAGAGACCCAGTACTTC
TRBD1	TRBJ1-1	TRBV12-3/TRBV12-4	15	.	CASSRGQGGDTEAFF	TGTGCCAGCAGTCGGGGACAGGGAGGGGACACTGAAGCTTTCTTT
.	TRBJ1-1	TRBV7-9	12	many	CASSQDHLEAFF	TGTGCCAGCAGCCAAGATCACCTTGAAGCTTTCTTT
.	TRBJ1-3	TRBV5-1	15	few	CASSRDPTTGNTIYF	TGCGCCAGCAGCCGGGATCCCACAACTGGAAACACCATATATTTT
.	TRBJ1-1	TRBV7-9	12	many	CASSYLNTEAFF	TGTGCCAGCAGCTATCTTAACACTGAAGCTTTCTTT
.	TRBJ2-3	TRBV5-1	16	many	CASSLPSGAGSDTQYF	TGCGCCAGCAGCCTCCCCTCTGGGGCGGGTTCAGATACGCAGTATTTT
TRBD1	TRBJ1-3	TRBV12-3/TRBV12-4	17	.	CASSLGLQGAAGNTIYF	TGTGCCAGCAGTTTAGGGTTACAGGGGGCGGCTGGAAACACCATATATTTT
TRBD2	TRBJ2-1	TRBV14	14	many	CASSQGTSYNEQFF	TGTGCCAGCAGCCAAGGGACTAGCTACAATGAGCAGTTCTTC
TRBD1	TRBJ2-7	TRBV4-2	15	.	CASSPAGQGNYEQYF	TGTGCCAGCAGCCCCGCCGGACAGGGTAATTACGAGCAGTACTTC
.	TRBJ1-4	TRBV4-2	17	many	CASSQAQPGPGGEKLFF	TGTGCCAGCAGCCAGGCCCAACCCGGACCGGGGGGTGAAAAACTGTTTTTT
TRBD2	TRBJ2-7	TRBV20-1	16	.	CSARGGSGRKGYEQYF	TGCAGTGCTAGAGGAGGTAGCGGGAGGAAGGGTTACGAGCAGTACTTC
.	TRBJ1-5	TRBV28	14	.	CASSPSQGNQPQHF	TGTGCCAGCAGTCCCAGCCAGGGCAATCAGCCCCAGCATTTT
.	TRBJ1-2	TRBV29-1	14	.	CSVEVWGSNYGYTF	TGCAGCGTTGAAGTCTGGGGGAGTAACTATGGCTACACCTTC
.	TRBJ2-1	TRBV29-1	10	many	CSVGVNEQFF	TGCAGCGTTGGTGTCAATGAGCAGTTCTTC
TRBD1	TRBJ2-6	TRBV5-4	17	few	CASSQGAHSSGANVLTF	TGTGCCAGCAGCCAGGGGGCCCATAGCTCTGGGGCCAACGTCCTGACTTTC
.	TRBJ2-2	TRBV9	14	.	CASSPLRGTGELFF	TGTGCCAGCAGCCCACTGAGAGGGACCGGGGAGCTGTTTTTT
.	TRBJ2-1	TRBV7-2	15	many	CASSFQGWGQNEQFF	TGTGCCAGCAGCTTTCAGGGGTGGGGGCAAAATGAGCAGTTCTTC
TRBD2	TRBJ2-1	TRBV19	15	many	CASSPGLAGYNEQFF	TGTGCCAGTAGCCCAGGACTAGCGGGTTACAATGAGCAGTTCTTC
TRBD1	TRBJ2-7	TRBV28	15	few	CASSSQGAGDYEQYF	TGTGCCAGCAGTTCACAGGGGGCGGGAGACTACGAGCAGTACTTC
.	TRBJ1-1	TRBV28	14	many	CASSLTAQNTEAFF	TGTGCCAGCAGTTTAACAGCTCAGAACACTGAAGCTTTCTTT
TRBD1	TRBJ2-1	TRBV19	16	few	CASNPSGQGISYEQFF	TGTGCCAGTAACCCCTCGGGACAGGGGATTTCCTATGAGCAGTTCTTC
TRBD1	TRBJ2-1	TRBV29-1	13	many	CSVPGQGGNEQFF	TGCAGCGTTCCGGGACAGGGGGGAAATGAGCAGTTCTTC